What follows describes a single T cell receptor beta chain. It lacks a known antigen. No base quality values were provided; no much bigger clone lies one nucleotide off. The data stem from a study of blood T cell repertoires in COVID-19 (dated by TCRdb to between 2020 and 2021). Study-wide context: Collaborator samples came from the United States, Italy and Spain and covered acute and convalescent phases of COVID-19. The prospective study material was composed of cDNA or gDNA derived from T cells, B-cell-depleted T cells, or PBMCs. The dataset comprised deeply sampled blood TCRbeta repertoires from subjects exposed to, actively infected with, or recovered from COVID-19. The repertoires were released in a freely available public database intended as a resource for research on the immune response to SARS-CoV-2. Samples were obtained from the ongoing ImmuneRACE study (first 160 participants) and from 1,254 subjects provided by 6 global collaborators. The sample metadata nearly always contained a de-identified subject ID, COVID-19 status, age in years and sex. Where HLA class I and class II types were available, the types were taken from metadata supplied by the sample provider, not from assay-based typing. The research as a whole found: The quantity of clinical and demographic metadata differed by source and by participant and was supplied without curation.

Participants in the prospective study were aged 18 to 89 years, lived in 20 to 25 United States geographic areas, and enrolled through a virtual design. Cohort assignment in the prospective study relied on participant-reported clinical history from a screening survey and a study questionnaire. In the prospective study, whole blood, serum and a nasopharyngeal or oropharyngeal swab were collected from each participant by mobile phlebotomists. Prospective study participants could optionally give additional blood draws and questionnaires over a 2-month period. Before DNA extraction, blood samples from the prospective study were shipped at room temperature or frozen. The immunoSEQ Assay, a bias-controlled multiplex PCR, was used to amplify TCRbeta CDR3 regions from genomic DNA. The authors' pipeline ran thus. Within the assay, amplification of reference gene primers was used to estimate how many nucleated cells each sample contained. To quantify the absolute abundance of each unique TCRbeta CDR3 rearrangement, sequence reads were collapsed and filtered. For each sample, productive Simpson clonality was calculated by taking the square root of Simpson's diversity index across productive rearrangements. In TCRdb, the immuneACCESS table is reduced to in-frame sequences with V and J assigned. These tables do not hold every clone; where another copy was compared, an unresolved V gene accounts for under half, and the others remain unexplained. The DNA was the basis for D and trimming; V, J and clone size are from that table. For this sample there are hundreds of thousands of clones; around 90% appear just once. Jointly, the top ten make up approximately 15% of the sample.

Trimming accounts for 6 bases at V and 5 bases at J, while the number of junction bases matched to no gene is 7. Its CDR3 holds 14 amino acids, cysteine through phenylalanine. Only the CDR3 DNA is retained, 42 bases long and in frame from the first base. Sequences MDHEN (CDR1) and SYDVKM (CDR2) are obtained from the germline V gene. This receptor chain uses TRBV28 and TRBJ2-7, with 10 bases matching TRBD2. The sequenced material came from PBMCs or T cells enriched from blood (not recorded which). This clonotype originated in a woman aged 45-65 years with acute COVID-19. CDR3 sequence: CASSTAGGSDEQYF. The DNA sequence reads TGTGCCAGCAGCACAGCGGGAGGGTCGGACGAGCAGTACTTC.